Below, one TCR beta chain is given with its context. This specimen comes from a study of blood T cell repertoires in COVID-19. Study information: COVID-19 samples, acute and convalescent, were from the United States, Italy and Spain. Sample material is recorded as cDNA or gDNA derived from T cells, B-cell-depleted T cells, or PBMCs.

As processed by the authors: Reference gene primer amplification in the assay estimated nucleated cell counts. Sequencing was performed with immunoSEQ multiplex PCR; in TCRdb, only in-frame clones are kept and a portion is missing. The D gene and trimming were derived from the DNA, and the V and J assignments and clone size from that table. The sample yields approximately 90,000 clones, 80% seen once. CDR3 length: 12 amino acids. V lost 5 bases to trimming and J lost 10 bases, with 14 bases between them. Germline loops: CDR1 MDHEN, CDR2 SYDVKM. V gene TRBV28 combines with J gene TRBJ1-1, with a weak D call TRBD1 (5 bases). Sequencing was performed on peripheral blood. The TCR was taken from a woman of 80 years or more with acute or convalescent COVID-19. CDR3 nucleotides: TGTGCCAGCAGTCAAGGCACAGGACGAGCTTTCTTT. This gives the protein CASSQGTGRAFF.